The clone carrying this TCR beta chain was recorded at least ten times. Amplified TCR beta CDR3 regions derived from RNA transcripts. First-round RT-PCR of the TCR CDR3 relied on the HTBI primer set. TCRdb reanalysed the multiplex PCR reads using MiXCR and keeps one entry per CDR3 protein. In the table there are under 350,000 distinct CDR3 sequences, approximately 13% of which are singletons. V was cut by 10 bases and J by 3 bases, with 12 bases left in between. The CDR3 has 13 residues. Looked up from germline, CDR1 is SGHTA and CDR2 is FQGNSA. This sample is part of a study of T cells in Graves' hyperthyroidism and ophthalmopathy.

Sequencing input: blood. The chain uses TRBV7-2 and TRBJ2-2, with TRBD1 as a possible D gene (6 bases). This TCR derives from a middle-aged woman with Graves' ophthalmopathy. The DNA for the CDR3 is TGTGCCACCCGGGACAAGGACACCGGGGAGCTGTTTTTT. Translating it yields CATRDKDTGELFF.